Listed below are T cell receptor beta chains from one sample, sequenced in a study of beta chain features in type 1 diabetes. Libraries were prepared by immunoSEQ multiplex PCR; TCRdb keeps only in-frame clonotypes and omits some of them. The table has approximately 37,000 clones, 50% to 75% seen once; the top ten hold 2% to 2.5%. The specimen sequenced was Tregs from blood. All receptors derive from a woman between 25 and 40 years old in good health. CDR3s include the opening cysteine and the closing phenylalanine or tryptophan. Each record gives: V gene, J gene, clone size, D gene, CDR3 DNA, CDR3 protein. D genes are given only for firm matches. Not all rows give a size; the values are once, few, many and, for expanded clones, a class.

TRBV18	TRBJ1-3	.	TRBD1	TGTGCCAGCTCACCAGACGACAGGGGGACGGGAAACACCATATATTTT	CASSPDDRGTGNTIYF
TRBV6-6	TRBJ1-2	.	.	TGTGCCAGCAGCAGAACAGGTGACGCGATCTATGGCTACACCTTC	CASSRTGDAIYGYTF
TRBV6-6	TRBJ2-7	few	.	TGTGCCAGCAGTTTACTAGACTACGAGCAGTACTTC	CASSLLDYEQYF
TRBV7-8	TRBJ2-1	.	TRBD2	TGTGCCAGCAACCCTAGCGGATTCTACAATGAGCAGTTCTTC	CASNPSGFYNEQFF
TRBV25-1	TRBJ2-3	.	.	TGTGCCAGCACCCGAGGAGGGCCAGATACGCAGTATTTT	CASTRGGPDTQYF
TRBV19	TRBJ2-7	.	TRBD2	TGTGCCAGTAGTATAGATCGCGGGAGAACCTACGAGCAGTACTTC	CASSIDRGRTYEQYF
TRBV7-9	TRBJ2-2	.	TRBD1	TGTGCCAGCAGCGCCATACGGGGACAGGGGGCTTCCGGGGAGCTGTTTTTT	CASSAIRGQGASGELFF
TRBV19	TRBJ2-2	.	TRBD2	TGTGCCAGTAGTATAGTGCTAGCGGGCCTCACCGGAGAGCTGTTTTTT	CASSIVLAGLTGELFF
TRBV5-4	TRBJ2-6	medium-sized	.	TGTGCCAGCAGCTTTCCCAGCTCTGGGGCCAACGTCCTGACTTTC	CASSFPSSGANVLTF
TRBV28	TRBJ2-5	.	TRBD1	TGTGCCAGCAGTTATACAGGGGGTCGATGGGAGACCCAGTACTTC	CASSYTGGRWETQYF
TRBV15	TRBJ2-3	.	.	TGTGCCACCAGCAGCCCCCACAGGAAGTGGGGTTCGAGCACAGATACGCAGTATTTT	CATSSPHRKWGSSTDTQYF
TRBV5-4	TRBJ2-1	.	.	TGTGCCAGCAGCTTGGGACTTCAGGGGAGTGAGCAGTTCTTC	CASSLGLQGSEQFF
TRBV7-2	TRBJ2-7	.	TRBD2	TGTGCCAGCAGCTACCTAGCGGGTGCGGGGGAGCAGTACTTC	CASSYLAGAGEQYF
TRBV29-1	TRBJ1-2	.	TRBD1	TGCAGCGTCCCCACGGGGACAGCAAACTATGGCTACACCTTC	CSVPTGTANYGYTF
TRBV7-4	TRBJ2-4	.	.	TGTGCCAGCAGCTTAGTTCCCCGGGGATCGAACATTCAGTACTTC	CASSLVPRGSNIQYF
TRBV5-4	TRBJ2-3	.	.	TGTGCCAGCAGCTTGGAGGGGACAGATACGCAGTATTTT	CASSLEGTDTQYF
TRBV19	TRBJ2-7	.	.	TGTGCCAGTAGTATCCAGGGTGACGAGCAGTACTTC	CASSIQGDEQYF
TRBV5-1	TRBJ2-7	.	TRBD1	TGCGCCAGCAGCGTACGACAGGGTTTGGACGAGCAGTACTTC	CASSVRQGLDEQYF
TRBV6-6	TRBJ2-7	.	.	TGTGCCAGCATTAATAGCGGAGCGGCCTACGAGCAGTACTTC	CASINSGAAYEQYF
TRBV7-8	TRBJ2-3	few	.	TGTGCCAGCAGGACGAGCGGAGGGAGAAGCACAGATACGCAGTATTTT	CASRTSGGRSTDTQYF
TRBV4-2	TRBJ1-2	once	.	TGTGCCAGCAGCCAAGGACAGACTAACTATGGCTACACCTTC	CASSQGQTNYGYTF
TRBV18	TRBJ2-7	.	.	TGTGCCAGCTCACCGTCTTATGTAGGGAGCTCCTACGAGCAGTACTTC	CASSPSYVGSSYEQYF
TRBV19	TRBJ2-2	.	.	TGTGCCAGTGGGGCAGGGATGGTCGGGGAGCTGTTTTTT	CASGAGMVGELFF
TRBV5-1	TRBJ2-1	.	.	TGCGCCAGCAGCAACACAAACCAGCAGTTCTTC	CASSNTNQQFF
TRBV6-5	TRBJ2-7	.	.	TGTGCCAGCAGCAACCCCGGCGGCTCCTACGAGCAGTACTTC	CASSNPGGSYEQYF
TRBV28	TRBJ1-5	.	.	TGTGCCAGCAGTCGTGCAGGGCCCCAGGTGGCCGAAAATCAGCCCCAGCATTTT	CASSRAGPQVAENQPQHF
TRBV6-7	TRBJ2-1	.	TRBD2	TGTGCCAGCAGCAGTTCCCCCGGGAGGGCGAATGAGCAGTTCTTC	CASSSSPGRANEQFF
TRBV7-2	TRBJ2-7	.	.	TGTGCCAGCAGCGTCAACAGGGGGGGGTACGAGCAGTACTTC	CASSVNRGGYEQYF
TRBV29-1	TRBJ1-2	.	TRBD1	TGCAGCGTTGAATTGGGACAGGGTTGGGGTGGCTACACCTTC	CSVELGQGWGGYTF
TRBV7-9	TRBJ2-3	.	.	TGTGCCAGCACCGACACAGGGAGGGAGGATACGCAGTATTTT	CASTDTGREDTQYF
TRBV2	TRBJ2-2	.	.	TGTGCCAGCAGTGTGGGCCAGGTTAACACCGGGGAGCTGTTTTTT	CASSVGQVNTGELFF
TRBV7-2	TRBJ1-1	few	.	TGTGCCAGCAGCTTATCGACAGGCTGGACTGAAGCTTTCTTT	CASSLSTGWTEAFF
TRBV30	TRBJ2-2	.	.	TGTGCCTGGAGTGTGGGGCTACTGAACACCGGGGAGCTGTTTTTT	CAWSVGLLNTGELFF
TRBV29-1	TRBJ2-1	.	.	TGCAGCGTTGAAAGGACAGCTTACAATGAGCAGTTCTTC	CSVERTAYNEQFF
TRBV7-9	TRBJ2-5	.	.	TGTGCCAGCAGCTTAGGGCCAGCGTTAAAAGAGACCCAGTACTTC	CASSLGPALKETQYF